This T cell receptor beta chain derives from a study of T-cell memory formation after mild COVID-19. Study at large: Largely donor-specific sequence clusters came from two donors.

TCRdb used MiXCR to reprocess the 5' RACE reads, holding one entry per CDR3 protein. The table has hundreds of thousands of distinct CDR3 sequences, approximately 16% seen once; the top ten hold around a fifth. This clonotype appeared a few times. What it binds is unknown. The study, taken as a whole, reports: For contracting clones, CD4+ ones sat mainly in CM and EM, CD8+ in EMRA.

This clonotype was obtained from a man aged 18-30 years who had mild COVID-19 (a few samples of this study predate the infection). Cell type and time point are not known. The sample consisted of PBMCs or a T cell subset sorted from them (not recorded which).

The DNA of the CDR3 is TGTGCCAGCAGCGACGGGACAGGTTCACACAATGAGCAGTTCTTC. It codes for CASSDGTGSHNEQFF. The V gene is TRBV4-2, the J gene TRBJ2-1; 8 bases agree with TRBD1. Germline V gene sequence: CDR1 LGHNA, CDR2 YNFKEQ. This CDR3 has 15 amino acids. V dropped 5 bases and J dropped 5; count of bases not matched to a gene: 8.